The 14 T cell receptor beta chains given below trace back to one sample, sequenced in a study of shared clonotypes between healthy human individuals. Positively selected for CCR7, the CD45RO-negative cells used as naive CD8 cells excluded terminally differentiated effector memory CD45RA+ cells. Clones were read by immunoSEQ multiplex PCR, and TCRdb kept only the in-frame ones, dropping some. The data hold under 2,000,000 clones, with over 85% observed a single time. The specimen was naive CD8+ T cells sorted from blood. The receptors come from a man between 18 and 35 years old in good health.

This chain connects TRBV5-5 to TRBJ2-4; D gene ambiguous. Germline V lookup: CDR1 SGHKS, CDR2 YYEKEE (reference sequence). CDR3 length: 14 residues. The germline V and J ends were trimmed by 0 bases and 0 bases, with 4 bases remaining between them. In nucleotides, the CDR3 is TGTGCCAGCAGCTTGGTACTAGCCAAAAACATTCAGTACTTC. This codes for CASSLVLAKNIQYF.

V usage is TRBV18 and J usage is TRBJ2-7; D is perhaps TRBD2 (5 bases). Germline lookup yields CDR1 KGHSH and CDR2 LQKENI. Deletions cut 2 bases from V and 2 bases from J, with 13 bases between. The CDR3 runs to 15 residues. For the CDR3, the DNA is TGTGCCAGCTCACCATATGTCGGAGGCACCTACGAGCAGTACTTC. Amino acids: CASSPYVGGTYEQYF.

The CDR3 DNA follows: TGCGCCAGCAGCTCCCACCCGGGACTAGCGGGGATCAATGAGCAGTTCTTC. As protein: CASSSHPGLAGINEQFF. The chain carries TRBV5-1 and TRBJ2-1; 13 bases match TRBD2. V lost 3 bases to trimming and J lost 6 bases; unmatched junction nucleotides: 9. This CDR3 has 17 amino acids. Germline V gene lookup returns CDR1 SGHRS and CDR2 YFSETQ. The entire variable domain, with the rest obtained from reference TRBV5-1 and TRBJ2-1, is as follows: KAGVTQTPRYLIKTRGQQVTLSCSPISGHRSVSWYQQTPGQGLQFLFEYFSETQRNKGNFPGRFSGRQFSNSRSEMNVSTLELGDSALYLCASSSHPGLAGINEQFFGPGTRLTVL.

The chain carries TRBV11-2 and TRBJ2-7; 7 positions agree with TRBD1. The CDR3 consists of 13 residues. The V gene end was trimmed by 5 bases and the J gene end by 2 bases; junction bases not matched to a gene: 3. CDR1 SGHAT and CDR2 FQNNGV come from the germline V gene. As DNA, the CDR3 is TGTGCCAGCAGCAAGGGACAGCCCTACGAGCAGTACTTC. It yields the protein CASSKGQPYEQYF.

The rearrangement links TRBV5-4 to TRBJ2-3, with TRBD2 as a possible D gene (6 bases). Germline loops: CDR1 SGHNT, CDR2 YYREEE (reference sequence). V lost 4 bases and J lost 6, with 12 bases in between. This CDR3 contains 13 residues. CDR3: CASSGDLADTQYF. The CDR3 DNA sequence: TGTGCCAGCAGCGGGGATCTAGCGGATACGCAGTATTTT.

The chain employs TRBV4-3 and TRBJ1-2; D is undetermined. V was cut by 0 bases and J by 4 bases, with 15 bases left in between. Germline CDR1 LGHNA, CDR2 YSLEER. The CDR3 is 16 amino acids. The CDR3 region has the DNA TGCGCCAGCAGCCAAGATCGGGAGGTTCCCCTCTATGGCTACACCTTC. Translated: CASSQDREVPLYGYTF.

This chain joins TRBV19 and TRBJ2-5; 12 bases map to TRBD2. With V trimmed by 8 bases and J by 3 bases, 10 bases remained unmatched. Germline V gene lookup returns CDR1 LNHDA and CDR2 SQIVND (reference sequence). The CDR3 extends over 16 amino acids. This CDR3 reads CASATSGGLDEETQYF. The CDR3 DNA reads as TGTGCCAGTGCGACTAGCGGGGGCTTGGATGAAGAGACCCAGTACTTC.

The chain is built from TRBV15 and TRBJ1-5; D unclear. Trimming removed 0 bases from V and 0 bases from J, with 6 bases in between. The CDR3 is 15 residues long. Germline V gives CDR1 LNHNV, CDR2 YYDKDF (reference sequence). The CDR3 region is CATSRDTDSNQPQHF. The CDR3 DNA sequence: TGTGCCACCAGCAGAGATACAGATAGCAATCAGCCCCAGCATTTT.

The CDR3 DNA sequence: TGTGCCAGCAGCTTCGGGAGGGCGGGAGATACGCAGTATTTT. Its translation: CASSFGRAGDTQYF. V is TRBV5-6 and J is TRBJ2-3; 8 bases map to TRBD2. Germline assignment: CDR1 SGHDT and CDR2 YYEEEE. This CDR3 is 14 amino acids long. Losses at the gene ends were 2 bases for V and 5 bases for J; bases not matched to a gene: 4.

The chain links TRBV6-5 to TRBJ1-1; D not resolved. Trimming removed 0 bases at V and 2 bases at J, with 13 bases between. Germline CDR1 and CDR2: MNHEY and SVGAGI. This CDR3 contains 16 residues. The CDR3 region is CASSYSEGWGNTEAFF. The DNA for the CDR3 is TGTGCCAGCAGTTACTCCGAGGGCTGGGGAAACACTGAAGCTTTCTTT.

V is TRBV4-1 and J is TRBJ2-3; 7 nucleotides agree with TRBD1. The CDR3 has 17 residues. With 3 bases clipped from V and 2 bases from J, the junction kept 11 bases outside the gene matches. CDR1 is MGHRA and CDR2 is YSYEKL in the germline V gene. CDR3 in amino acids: CASSQPYQGEYTDTQYF. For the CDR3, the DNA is TGCGCCAGCAGCCAGCCATACCAGGGGGAATACACAGATACGCAGTATTTT.

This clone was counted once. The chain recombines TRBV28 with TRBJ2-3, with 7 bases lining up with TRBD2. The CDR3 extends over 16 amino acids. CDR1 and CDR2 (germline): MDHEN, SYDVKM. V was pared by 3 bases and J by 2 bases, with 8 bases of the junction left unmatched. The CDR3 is CASSLGAGTITDTQYF. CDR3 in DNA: TGTGCCAGCAGTTTGGGAGCCGGGACTATCACAGATACGCAGTATTTT. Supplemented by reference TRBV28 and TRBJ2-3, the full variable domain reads DVKVTQSSRYLVKRTGEKVFLECVQDMDHENMFWYRQDPGLGLRLIYFSYDVKMKEKGDIPEGYSVSREKKERFSLILESASTNQTSMYLCASSLGAGTITDTQYFGPGTRLTVL.

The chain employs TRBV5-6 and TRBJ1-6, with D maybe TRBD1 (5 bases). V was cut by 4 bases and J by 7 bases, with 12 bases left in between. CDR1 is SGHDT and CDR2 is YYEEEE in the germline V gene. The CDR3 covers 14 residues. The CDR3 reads CASSPGGTNSPLHF. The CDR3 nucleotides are TGTGCCAGCAGCCCAGGTGGGACCAATTCACCCCTCCACTTT.

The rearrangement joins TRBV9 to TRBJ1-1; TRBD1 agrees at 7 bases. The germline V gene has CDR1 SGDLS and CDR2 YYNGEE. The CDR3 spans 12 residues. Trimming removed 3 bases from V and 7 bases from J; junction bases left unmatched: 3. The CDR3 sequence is CASSDSGGEAFF. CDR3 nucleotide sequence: TGTGCCAGCAGCGACTCAGGGGGTGAAGCTTTCTTT.